The 20 T cell receptor beta chains listed next were all sequenced from one sample in a study of blood T cells in healthy people across ages. A J-beta primer mix and a sample-barcoded 5' primer were used in a second PCR of roughly 6 to 12 cycles. A single record per CDR3 protein comes from TCRdb applying MiXCR to the 5' RACE reads. This table has 550,000 to 600,000 distinct CDR3 sequences, roughly 43% appearing once. Sequencing input: blood. The receptors stem from an elderly man in good health.

The gene calls are TRBV27 and TRBJ2-6, with TRBD1 identical over 8 bases. The CDR3 sequence is 17 residues long. The germline V gene encodes CDR1 MNHEY and CDR2 SMNVEV (reference sequence). The trim removed 5 bases at V and 4 bases at J, leaving 10 bases unmatched. Here the CDR3 reads CASSPGTGEAGANVLTF. Here the CDR3 DNA reads TGTGCCAGCAGTCCGGGGACAGGTGAAGCCGGGGCCAACGTCCTGACTTTC.

The V call is TRBV3-1, the J call TRBJ2-1; possibly TRBD2 for D (6 bases). CDR1 is LGHDT, CDR2 YNNKEL, per germline (reference sequence). The CDR3 covers 16 residues. With 2 bases removed from V and 4 bases from J, the gap between germline ends came to 15 bases. Here the CDR3 DNA reads TGTGCCAGCAGCCAACTCGGCCGGGGGAGGTACAATGAGCAGTTCTTC. Amino acids: CASSQLGRGRYNEQFF.

This clonotype has just a few counts. The gene calls are TRBV6-6 and TRBJ2-7, with 10 nucleotides matching TRBD1. After removal of 3 bases from V and 6 bases from J, the junction contained 8 bases not matched to a gene. CDR3 size: 15 residues. CDR1 is MNHNY and CDR2 is SVGAGI in the germline V gene (reference sequence). The CDR3 sequence is CASSYRGGQGREQYF. The CDR3, as DNA: TGTGCCAGCAGTTATAGAGGGGGACAGGGGCGCGAGCAGTACTTC.

This clonotype was counted a single time. The CDR3 nucleotides are TGTGCCAGCTCTCAAGGACAGGGGTACAATCAGCCCCAGCATTTT. Protein: CASSQGQGYNQPQHF. The chain uses TRBV18 and TRBJ1-5; 9 bases map to TRBD1. V shed 6 bases and J 3 bases; nucleotides not matched to a gene: 6. The CDR3 sequence is 15 residues long. Germline CDR1 and CDR2: KGHSH and LQKENI. The complete variable domain, with remaining parts taken from reference TRBV18 and TRBJ1-5, reads NAGVMQNPRHLVRRRGQEARLRCSPMKGHSHVYWYRQLPEEGLKFMVYLQKENIIDESGMPKERFSAEFPKEGPSILRIQQVVRGDSAAYFCASSQGQGYNQPQHFGDGTRLSIL.

The chain recombines TRBV15 with TRBJ2-5; D is ambiguous. The J call may be faulty, since TRBJ2-7 better matches the DNA end. This CDR3 has 13 amino acids. Per the germline V gene, CDR1 is LNHNV and CDR2 is YYDKDF (reference sequence). For the CDR3, the DNA is TGTGCCACCAGCAGAGATAAGCCCCACGAGCAGTACTTC. Protein: CATSRDKPHEQYF.

This clonotype was seen many times. V usage is TRBV7-9 and J usage is TRBJ1-6; D is perhaps TRBD1 (5 bases). This CDR3 contains 15 residues. V was clipped by 5 bases and J by 6 bases, with 14 bases between them. Germline assignment: CDR1 SEHNR and CDR2 FQNEAQ (reference sequence). CDR3 nucleotides: TGTGCCAGCAGCCTCGGGGGGTCGGGTAATTCACCCCTCCACTTT. Protein product: CASSLGGSGNSPLHF.

V gene TRBV6-1 combines with J gene TRBJ1-5; tentatively, D is TRBD1 (5 bases). This CDR3 spans 12 amino acids. Germline CDR1 MNHNS, CDR2 SASEGT. V lost 11 bases and J lost 5, with 13 bases in between. The CDR3 reads CASSGFDQPQHF. DNA of the CDR3: TGTGCCTCCTCAGGGTTCGATCAGCCCCAGCATTTT.

J is TRBJ2-5 and V is TRBV5-5, with TRBD1 matching over 7 bases. Germline CDR1 reads SGHKS; CDR2 reads YYEKEE (reference sequence). The CDR3 length is 15 residues. J gave up 1 base and V 2 bases, and 5 bases lay outside the gene matches. DNA of the CDR3: TGTGCCAGCAGCTTTGCAGGACAGGCCCAAGAGACCCAGTACTTC. Protein product: CASSFAGQAQETQYF.

Of note for this clonotype: Being one base from a much bigger clone, this may be a read error. The genes are TRBV29-1 and TRBJ2-4; D is uncertain. The V gene's germline CDR1 is SQVTM and CDR2 ANQGSEA. The CDR3 contains 14 residues. CDR3 DNA: TGCGGCGTTAAGCAAGGGTATAGCAAAAACATTCAGTACTTC. This encodes CGVKQGYSKNIQYF.

As to this clonotype: A read error may produce the germline difference seen at one junction end. This chain uses TRBV9 with TRBJ2-5, with D perhaps matching TRBD1 (6 bases). The CDR3 totals 15 residues. The germline CDR1 and CDR2 sequences are SGDLS and YYNGEE. The CDR3 DNA is TGTGCCAGCAGCTCTGTGACAGGACCCCAAGAGACCCTGTACTTC. Translation gives CASSSVTGPQETLYF.

In this sample, this clonotype turned up a few times. This chain uses TRBV28 with TRBJ2-7; 9 positions agree with TRBD2. Germline V lookup: CDR1 MDHEN, CDR2 SYDVKM. CDR3 size: 18 residues. V shed 7 bases and J 7 bases; nucleotides not matched to a gene: 23. CDR3 amino acids: CASKLGLARFSPSHEQYF. The CDR3 DNA sequence: TGTGCCAGCAAACTGGGACTAGCCCGGTTTAGCCCCTCCCATGAGCAGTACTTC.

The CDR3 bases are TGTGCCAGCACAAAGACAGGGGCCCTCCGCCCGGGGTATTTT. Translation gives CASTKTGALRPGYF. V and J are TRBV28 and TRBJ2-3; 8 bases map to TRBD1. V gave up 7 bases and J gave up 14 bases; unmatched junction bases: 17. Germline CDR1 and CDR2: MDHEN and SYDVKM. CDR3 length: 14 residues.

The CDR3 coding sequence is TGTGCCAGCAGCTTAGAGGCAGGGGGAAGACACTATGGCTACACCTTC. Its protein is CASSLEAGGRHYGYTF. The chain links TRBV7-9 to TRBJ1-2; 7 bases are shared with TRBD1. The CDR3 is made up of 16 amino acids. The ends lost 1 base at V and 3 bases at J; junction bases unmatched: 8. CDR1 and CDR2 (germline): SEHNR, FQNEAQ (reference sequence). Full variable domain (rest looked up from reference TRBV7-9 and TRBJ1-2): DTGVSQNPRHKITKRGQNVTFRCDPISEHNRLYWYRQTLGQGPEFLTYFQNEAQLEKSRLLSDRFSAERPKGSFSTLEIQRTEQGDSAMYLCASSLEAGGRHYGYTFGSGTRLTVV.

This clonotype was seen more than once but under ten times. V gene TRBV7-6 combines with J gene TRBJ2-5; 7 nucleotides line up with TRBD1. Germline CDR1 is SGHVS and CDR2 is FNYEAQ. The junction had 7 bases not matched to a gene; V was cut back by 8 bases and J by 1 base. The CDR3 loop spans 14 amino acids. CDR3 DNA: TGTGCCAGCCTTCCAGGGGGTGGCCAAGAGACCCAGTACTTC. Translating it yields CASLPGGGQETQYF.

This clonotype was counted ten times or more. V and J are TRBV6-6 and TRBJ2-7, with 8 bases fitting TRBD1. The germline V gene has CDR1 MNHNY and CDR2 SVGAGI (reference sequence). The CDR3 length is 12 residues. V gave up 8 bases and J gave up 5 bases; unmatched junction bases: 5. The DNA for the CDR3 is TGTGCCAGCCGCGGACAGGGCCACGAGCAGTACTTC. Its protein product is CASRGQGHEQYF.

The chain is built from TRBV10-3 and TRBJ2-7, with 8 bases lining up with TRBD2. The V and J ends lost 7 bases and 3 bases, in that order; junction bases with no gene match: 5. The CDR3 consists of 13 residues. Germline V gives CDR1 ENHRY, CDR2 SYGVKD. CDR3 bases: TGTGCCATCATGCGGGGGGTTAACTACGAGCAGTACTTC. Its protein product is CAIMRGVNYEQYF.

The table lists this clonotype with a few counts. The V and J genes are TRBV9 and TRBJ1-2, with 9 bases that match TRBD1. V was clipped by 6 bases and J by 6 bases; unmatched bases: 9. CDR1 SGDLS and CDR2 YYNGEE come from the germline V gene. This CDR3 contains 14 residues. The CDR3 DNA follows: TGTGCCAGCAACCGCGACAGGGGGAAGGATGGCTACACCTTC. Translation gives CASNRDRGKDGYTF.

V and J are TRBV7-2 and TRBJ2-3; D unresolved. Trimming shortened V by 1 base and J by 5 bases, and 4 bases separated the two germline ends. CDR1 is SGHTA, CDR2 FQGNSA, per germline. The CDR3 consists of 12 residues. DNA of the CDR3: TGTACCAGCAGCTTAGACGTAGATACGCAGTATTTT. Amino acid sequence: CTSSLDVDTQYF.

The J gene is TRBJ2-2, the V gene TRBV12-3 or TRBV12-4; TRBD1 might be the D (6 bases). V lost 6 bases and J lost 4, with 15 bases in between. The CDR3 loop spans 15 amino acids. The CDR3 bases are TGTGCCAGCAGGTCAGACAGGCAAGGCACCGGGGAGCTGTTTTTT. Translated, it gives CASRSDRQGTGELFF.

V and J are TRBV19 and TRBJ1-2, with 7 bases that match TRBD1. V gave up 7 bases and J gave up 6 bases; unmatched junction bases: 14. CDR3 length: 15 amino acids. Germline CDR1 and CDR2: LNHDA and SQIVND (reference sequence). The CDR3 DNA follows: TGTGCCAGTATTCGGACATTCTCCAGGGGGGATGGCTACACCTTC. Amino acids: CASIRTFSRGDGYTF. The full variable domain, in which reference TRBV19 and TRBJ1-2 provide the parts outside the CDR3, is DGGITQSPKYLFRKEGQNVTLSCEQNLNHDAMYWYRQDPGQGLRLIYYSQIVNDFQKGDIAEGYSVSREKKESFPLTVTSAQKNPTAFYLCASIRTFSRGDGYTFGSGTRLTVV.